One sample yielded the 17 T cell receptor beta chains listed below, sequenced in a study of T-cell reconstitution after alpha-beta-depleted transplantation in children. Preparation of the TCRbeta library used unique molecular identifiers. TCRdb independently ran MiXCR on the PCR reads; one entry per CDR3 protein. The sample lists approximately 800,000 distinct CDR3 sequences; around 15% were seen once. The sample in question was PBMCs, mostly from graft donor cells, obtained 360 days after TCRalphabeta/CD19-depleted stem cell transplant. Source of these receptors: a male patient between 5 and 17 years old who had a stem cell transplant for acute lymphoblastic leukemia, so the T cells may come from the graft donor.

This clonotype was seen repeatedly, ten times or more. The genes are TRBV5-1 and TRBJ2-7, with a weak D call TRBD1 (5 bases). The V gene lost 4 bases and the J gene lost 2 bases, with 10 bases spanning the gap. Germline values: CDR1 SGHRS, CDR2 YFSETQ. There are 13 residues in the CDR3. The CDR3 DNA sequence: TGCGCCAGCAGCCTACAGGTAACCTACGAGCAGTACTTC. Protein product: CASSLQVTYEQYF.

The rearrangement uses TRBV15 and TRBJ2-1, with a weak D call TRBD1 (6 bases). The CDR3 sequence is 13 residues long. Germline CDR1 is LNHNV and CDR2 is YYDKDF (reference sequence). V gave up 5 bases and J gave up 8 bases, with 13 bases separating them. CDR3: CATSRTKGDEQFF. Here the CDR3 DNA reads TGTGCCACCAGCCGTACCAAGGGGGATGAGCAGTTCTTC.

This clonotype was recorded many times. The rearrangement uses TRBV7-2 and TRBJ2-3; maybe TRBD2 (6 bases). CDR3 length equals 14 residues. Deletions cut 6 bases from V and 5 bases from J, with 15 bases between. Germline-derived CDR1 and CDR2 are SGHTA and FQGNSA. DNA of the CDR3: TGTGCCAGCAGGTCCGGGAGAGGAGGAGATACGCAGTATTTT. Amino acid sequence: CASRSGRGGDTQYF.

This clonotype has ten or more counts. The rearrangement joins TRBV20-1 to TRBJ2-1; D gene uncertain. Deletions cut 1 base from V and 9 bases from J, with 4 bases between. The CDR3 spans 10 residues. Germline assignment: CDR1 DFQATT and CDR2 SNEGSKA (reference sequence). CDR3 bases: TGCAGTGCTAGAGGAGGTGAGCAGTTCTTC. Its translation is CSARGGEQFF.

The chain uses TRBV11-2 and TRBJ2-1; D call uncertain. Germline V gene sequence: CDR1 SGHAT, CDR2 FQNNGV. This CDR3 is 14 amino acids long. With 3 bases removed from V and 2 bases from J, the gap between germline ends came to 8 bases. CDR3 DNA sequence: TGTGCCAGCAGCTTCGACCCCCCCTACAATGAGCAGTTCTTC. Its protein is CASSFDPPYNEQFF.

This clonotype was picked up a small number of times. The V call is TRBV15, the J call TRBJ2-1; possible D gene TRBD2, 6 bases. This CDR3 has 16 residues. CDR1 is LNHNV, CDR2 YYDKDF, per germline (reference sequence). The V and J ends lost 0 bases and 12 bases respectively, with 21 bases between them. This CDR3 is CATSREKGLPGQGQFF. CDR3 coding DNA: TGTGCCACCAGCAGAGAAAAGGGACTCCCTGGGCAGGGGCAGTTCTTC.

Many counts were recorded for this clonotype. The J gene is TRBJ2-1, the V gene TRBV20-1; D is uncertain. Germline CDR1 and CDR2: DFQATT and SNEGSKA (reference sequence). The CDR3 runs 14 residues. V was clipped by 6 bases and J by 0 bases, with 12 bases between them. The CDR3, as DNA: TGCAGTGCGTATCTAGTCGGCTCCTACAATGAGCAGTTCTTC. This codes for CSAYLVGSYNEQFF.

This clonotype was seen a few times. The chain couples TRBV9 to TRBJ2-7; D is possibly TRBD2 (5 bases). The CDR3 is 15 residues long. Trimming took 0 bases from V and 0 from J, leaving 10 bases between them. Germline-derived CDR1 and CDR2 are SGDLS and YYNGEE. CDR3 bases: TGTGCCAGCAGCGTAGACCTAGAGGGCTCCTACGAGCAGTACTTC. Translation: CASSVDLEGSYEQYF.

This clonotype was recorded many times. This chain links TRBV18 with TRBJ2-2, with a tentative D call TRBD2 (5 bases). The CDR3 length is 13 residues. Germline CDR1 KGHSH, CDR2 LQKENI. The V gene lost 2 bases and the J gene lost 6 bases, with 7 bases spanning the gap. CDR3 residues: CASSPEGPGELFF. DNA of the CDR3: TGTGCCAGCTCACCAGAGGGTCCCGGGGAGCTGTTTTTT.

This clonotype came up a few times. The rearrangement joins TRBV7-3 to TRBJ2-1; 15 bases are shared with TRBD2. The junction had 20 bases not matched to a gene; V was cut back by 5 bases and J by 9 bases. CDR1 and CDR2 (germline): SGHTA, FQGTGA. The CDR3 runs 20 residues. Written as DNA, the CDR3 is TGTGCCAGCAGCCTGGGACTAGCGGGAGGACGGGGCTATGGGGGGGGTGAGCAGTTCTTC. Amino acid sequence: CASSLGLAGGRGYGGGEQFF.

The V gene is TRBV11-1, the J gene TRBJ2-2, with a possible D match to TRBD1 (5 bases). Germline V gene data show CDR1 as SGHAT and CDR2 as FQDESV (reference sequence). The V end was cut by 5 bases, the J end by 3 bases, with 13 bases between. The CDR3 sequence is 15 residues long. The CDR3 DNA sequence: TGTGCCAGCAGCGTACTCAGGGTTCACACCGGGGAGCTGTTTTTT. This gives the protein CASSVLRVHTGELFF. Full variable domain (outside the CDR3, taken from reference TRBV11-1 and TRBJ2-2): EAEVAQSPRYKITEKSQAVAFWCDPISGHATLYWYRQILGQGPELLVQFQDESVVDDSQLPKDRFSAERLKGVDSTLKIQPAELGDSAMYLCASSVLRVHTGELFFGEGSRLTVL.

This chain connects TRBV12-3 or TRBV12-4 to TRBJ2-3; a weak D match, TRBD2 (5 bases). This CDR3 contains 15 residues. V was pared by 5 bases and J by 2 bases, with 14 bases between. The DNA of the CDR3 is TGTGCCAGCAGTCATTTCCCGGGAACCACAGATACGCAGTATTTT. Its protein product is CASSHFPGTTDTQYF.

A few counts support this clonotype. V and J are TRBV5-1 and TRBJ1-1, with TRBD1 matching 12 bases. The germline V gene has CDR1 SGHRS and CDR2 YFSETQ. Trimming at V came to 7 bases and at J to 9 bases, leaving 10 bases not matched to a gene. This CDR3 comprises 14 residues. The CDR3 spells CASGLRDRGHQAFF. Here the CDR3 DNA reads TGCGCCAGCGGTCTCCGGGACAGGGGGCATCAAGCTTTCTTT.

This clonotype was seen a handful of times. This chain joins TRBV6-5 and TRBJ2-7; D might be TRBD1 (6 bases). The germline gives CDR1 MNHEY, CDR2 SVGAGI. This CDR3 has 13 amino acids. Trimming removed 2 bases from V and 3 bases from J, with 8 bases in between. As DNA, the CDR3 is TGTGCCAGCAGTTACGGACAGAACTACGAGCAGTACTTC. It translates to CASSYGQNYEQYF.

This clonotype appeared many times. J is TRBJ2-1 and V is TRBV29-1, with 9 bases that match TRBD2. Germline lookup yields CDR1 SQVTM and CDR2 ANQGSEA. CDR3 length: 14 residues. Trimming removed 7 bases from V and 6 bases from J; junction bases left unmatched: 10. CDR3 nucleotides: TGCAGCGCCGATAGCGGGAGATTTACCAATGAGCAGTTCTTC. It yields the protein CSADSGRFTNEQFF.

The chain is built from TRBV7-3 and TRBJ2-7; 10 bases agree with TRBD1. The V segment lost 5 bases and the J segment 4 bases; nucleotides outside the gene matches: 11. CDR1 is SGHTA, CDR2 FQGTGA, per germline. The CDR3 contains 16 residues. The CDR3 coding sequence is TGTGCCAGCAGCCAAGGGACAGGGGACACGGGATACGAGCAGTACTTC. It translates to CASSQGTGDTGYEQYF.

This clonotype was counted between two and nine times. The rearrangement links TRBV25-1 to TRBJ1-2; D gene unclear. The CDR3 contains 12 residues. V gave up 6 bases and J gave up 4 bases, with 9 bases separating them. CDR1 and CDR2 (germline): MGHDK, SYGVNS. CDR3 in DNA: TGTGCCAGCAGAGCGCAGAGCTATGGCTACACCTTC. Protein: CASRAQSYGYTF.